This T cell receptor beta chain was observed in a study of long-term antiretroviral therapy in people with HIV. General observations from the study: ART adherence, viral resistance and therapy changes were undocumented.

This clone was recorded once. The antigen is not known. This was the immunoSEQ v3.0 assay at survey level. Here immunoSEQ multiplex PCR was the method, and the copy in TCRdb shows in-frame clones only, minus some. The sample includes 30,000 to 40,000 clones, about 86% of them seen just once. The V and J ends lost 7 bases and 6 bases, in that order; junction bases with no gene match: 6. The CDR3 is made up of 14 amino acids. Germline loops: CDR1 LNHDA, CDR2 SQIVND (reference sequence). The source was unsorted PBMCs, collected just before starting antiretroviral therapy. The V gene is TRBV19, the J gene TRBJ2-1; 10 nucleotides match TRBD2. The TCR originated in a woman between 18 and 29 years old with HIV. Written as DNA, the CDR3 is TGTGCCAGTATGGTGGCTAGCGGGGGCAATGAGCAGTTCTTC. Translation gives CASMVASGGNEQFF.